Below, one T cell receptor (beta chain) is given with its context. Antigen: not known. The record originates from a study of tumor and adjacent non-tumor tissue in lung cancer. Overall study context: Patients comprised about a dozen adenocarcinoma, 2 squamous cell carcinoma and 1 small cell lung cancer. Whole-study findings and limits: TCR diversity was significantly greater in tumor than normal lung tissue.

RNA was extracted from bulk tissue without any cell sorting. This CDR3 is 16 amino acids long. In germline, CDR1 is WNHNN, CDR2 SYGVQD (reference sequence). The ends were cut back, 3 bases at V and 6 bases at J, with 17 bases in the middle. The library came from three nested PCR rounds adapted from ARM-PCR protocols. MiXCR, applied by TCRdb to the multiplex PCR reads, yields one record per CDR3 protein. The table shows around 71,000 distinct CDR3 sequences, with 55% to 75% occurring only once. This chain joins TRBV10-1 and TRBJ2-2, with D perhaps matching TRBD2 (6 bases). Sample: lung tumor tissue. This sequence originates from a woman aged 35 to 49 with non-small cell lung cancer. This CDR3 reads CASSDSNGTHPGELFF. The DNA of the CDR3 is TGCGCCAGCAGTGATTCTAATGGGACTCACCCCGGGGAGCTGTTTTTT.